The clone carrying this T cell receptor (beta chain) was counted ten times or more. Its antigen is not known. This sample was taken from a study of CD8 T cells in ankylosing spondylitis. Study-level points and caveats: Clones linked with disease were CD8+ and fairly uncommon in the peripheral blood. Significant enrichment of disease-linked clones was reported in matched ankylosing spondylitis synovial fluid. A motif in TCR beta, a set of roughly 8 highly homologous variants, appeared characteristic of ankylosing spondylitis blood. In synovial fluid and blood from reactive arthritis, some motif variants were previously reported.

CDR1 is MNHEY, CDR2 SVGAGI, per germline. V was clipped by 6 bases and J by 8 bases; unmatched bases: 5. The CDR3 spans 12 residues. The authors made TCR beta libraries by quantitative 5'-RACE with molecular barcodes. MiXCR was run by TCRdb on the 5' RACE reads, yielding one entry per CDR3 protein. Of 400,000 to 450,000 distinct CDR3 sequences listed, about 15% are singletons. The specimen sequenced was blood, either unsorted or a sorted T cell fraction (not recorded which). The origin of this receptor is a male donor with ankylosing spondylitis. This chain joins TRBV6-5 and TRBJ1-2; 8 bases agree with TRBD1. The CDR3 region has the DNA TGTGCCAGCAGCCTACAGGGGGAGGGCTACACCTTC. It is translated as CASSLQGEGYTF.